The 12 T cell receptor beta chains below were found in one sample sequenced in a study of blood T cells in healthy people across ages. Alongside a J-beta primer mix, a sample-barcoded 5' primer served in a second PCR lasting about 6 to 11 cycles. TCRdb used MiXCR to reprocess the 5' RACE reads, holding one entry per CDR3 protein. Of 600,000 to 1,000,000 distinct CDR3 sequences listed, about 25% are singletons. The sample was also reused in another study, on T cells of mothers and their children.

Sequencing was carried out using blood. The receptor source for this set is a boy younger than 18 in good health.

The table lists this clonotype with a few counts. The chain employs TRBV29-1 and TRBJ2-5; 10 bases agree with TRBD2. V dropped 1 base and J dropped 5; count of bases not matched to a gene: 1. Germline V gene sequence: CDR1 SQVTM, CDR2 ANQGSEA. The CDR3 length is 13 residues. The CDR3: CSVEAGLAETQYF. CDR3 bases: TGCAGCGTTGAAGCGGGACTAGCGGAGACCCAGTACTTC.

This clonotype was seen a handful of times. The rearrangement joins TRBV12-3 or TRBV12-4 to TRBJ2-1; possibly TRBD1 or TRBD2 for D (6 bases each). The V end lost 6 bases, the J end lost 4 bases, and 16 bases lay between the germline ends. The CDR3 sequence is 15 residues long. The CDR3 bases are TGTGCCAGCAGACGAAGGGGGGCGGGGTACAATGAGCAGTTCTTC. Its protein product is CASRRRGAGYNEQFF.

V usage is TRBV7-2 and J usage is TRBJ2-5, with D tentatively TRBD1 (7 bases). This CDR3 contains 13 residues. Trimming pared 6 bases from V and 12 bases from J, leaving 20 bases between. Germline CDR1 is SGHTA and CDR2 is FQGNSA. The CDR3 DNA sequence: TGTGCCAGCAGGGACGCGGGACAGCTGATAAAGTACTTC. Protein: CASRDAGQLIKYF.

This clonotype came up a few times. V gene TRBV9 combines with J gene TRBJ2-5; 10 bases are a match to TRBD2. CDR3 length: 14 residues. V was pared by 3 bases and J by 6 bases, with 5 bases of the junction left unmatched. Per germline, CDR1 SGDLS and CDR2 YYNGEE. For the CDR3, the DNA is TGTGCCAGCAGCGCAAGCGGGGGGGCCCAGACCCAGTACTTC. Encoded protein: CASSASGGAQTQYF.

The J gene is TRBJ2-4, the V gene TRBV20-1; D is unresolved. The CDR3 is 14 residues long. Trimming took 1 base from V and 0 from J, leaving 7 bases between them. Germline V gene sequence: CDR1 DFQATT, CDR2 SNEGSKA (reference sequence). The DNA for the CDR3 is TGCAGTGCTAGAGTAGGGCAAGCCAAAAACATTCAGTACTTC. It is translated as CSARVGQAKNIQYF.

The gene calls are TRBV11-2 and TRBJ2-3, with 10 bases aligning to TRBD1. V dropped 3 bases and J dropped 6; count of bases not matched to a gene: 9. The CDR3 sequence is 16 residues long. Germline V gene sequence: CDR1 SGHAT, CDR2 FQNNGV. The CDR3 coding sequence is TGTGCCAGCAGCTTCGAAGGACAGGGGGTTCGGGATACGCAGTATTTT. Translation gives CASSFEGQGVRDTQYF.

The chain recombines TRBV9 with TRBJ1-2; D remains unclear. V was trimmed by 3 bases and J by 0 bases, leaving 15 bases between them. The CDR3 contains 16 residues. Germline V gene sequence: CDR1 SGDLS, CDR2 YYNGEE. The CDR3 here is CASSEPGDGSNYGYTF. The CDR3 DNA is TGTGCCAGCAGCGAACCGGGAGACGGTTCTAACTATGGCTACACCTTC.

The chain recombines TRBV29-1 with TRBJ2-5, with a possible D match to TRBD2 (6 bases). The DNA end lines up better with TRBJ2-7; the J call may be wrong. Germline V CDR1 and CDR2: SQVTM, ANQGSEA. This CDR3 is 13 amino acids long. This chain's CDR3 is CSVGEDLSYEQYF. CDR3 DNA sequence: TGCAGCGTTGGGGAGGACCTCTCCTACGAGCAGTACTTC.

In this sample, this clonotype turned up a few times. The chain has TRBV24-1 and TRBJ2-5; 7 nucleotides line up with TRBD2. The DNA end favors TRBJ2-1, so the J call may be wrong. Germline CDR1 and CDR2: KGHDR and SFDVKD. This CDR3 comprises 17 residues. This CDR3 is CATSDSLGGEGYNEQFF. CDR3 nucleotide sequence: TGTGCCACCAGTGATTCCTTGGGGGGGGAGGGCTACAATGAGCAGTTCTTC.

V and J are TRBV7-9 and TRBJ1-4, with 7 bases fitting TRBD1. The CDR3 length is 14 residues. Trimming at V came to 4 bases and at J to 8 bases, leaving 7 bases not matched to a gene. The germline V gene encodes CDR1 SEHNR and CDR2 FQNEAQ (reference sequence). This CDR3 reads CASSSGLGGEKLFF. CDR3 DNA: TGTGCCAGCAGCTCTGGATTAGGGGGCGAAAAACTGTTTTTT.

The gene calls are TRBV11-2 and TRBJ2-3, with 12 bases lining up with TRBD2. Germline lookup yields CDR1 SGHAT and CDR2 FQNNGV. With 5 bases clipped from V and 1 base from J, the junction kept 16 bases outside the gene matches. The CDR3 loop spans 20 amino acids. CDR3 residues: CASSPYPLAGGQSGTDTQYF. CDR3 nucleotide sequence: TGTGCCAGCAGCCCCTATCCTCTAGCGGGGGGGCAATCAGGCACAGATACGCAGTATTTT.

This clonotype was picked up a small number of times. V and J are TRBV20-1 and TRBJ1-5, with 7 bases identical to TRBD1. The germline CDR1 and CDR2 sequences are DFQATT and SNEGSKA (reference sequence). V lost 5 bases, J lost 3 bases, and 7 bases stayed unmatched. There are 14 residues in the CDR3. As DNA, the CDR3 is TGCAGTGCTGATACAGGGGACCTCAATCAGCCCCAGCATTTT. Translated: CSADTGDLNQPQHF.